Listed here are 19 T cell receptor beta chains from one sample, sequenced in a study of spatial heterogeneity in lung cancer (dated by TCRdb to the late 2010s). What the authors observed across the whole study: A correlation was observed between the number of expanded intratumoral alpha and beta TCRs and the tumor nonsynonymous mutation count.

The protocol used for the library was 5' RACE. Data came from a NextSeq 500. TCRdb applied fastp at Q25 and MiXCR to the public reads, then kept only in-frame beta chains. Each CDR3 protein appears once, grouped with its most common genes and DNA. This sample lists about 7,200 distinct CDR3 sequences; approximately 12% were detected once. About 10% of the sample comes from the top ten. Which antigens these TCRs recognize remains unknown. The sample's time point label, in plain terms: sample taken at primary tumor resection. Sample: lung tumor tissue, taken at surgery. Source of these receptors: a female donor with early-stage non-small cell lung cancer.

The CDR3 region has the DNA TGTGCCAGCAACCCCGGGGGGCAAGTCTCTGGAAACACCATATATTTT. It encodes CASNPGGQVSGNTIYF. V gene TRBV6-1 combines with J gene TRBJ1-3; TRBD1 might be the D (6 bases). V lost 7 bases and J 0 bases, leaving 16 bases between the germline ends. CDR3 length: 16 amino acids. Germline values: CDR1 MNHNS, CDR2 SASEGT.

The V and J genes are TRBV21-1 and TRBJ1-2. TRBV21-1 corresponds to a pseudogene. CDR3 size: 12 residues. Written as DNA, the CDR3 is TGTGCCAGCAAAAGCCGTAACTATGGCTACACCTTC. This encodes CASKSRNYGYTF.

This clonotype was counted between two and nine times. The V call is TRBV10-2, the J call TRBJ2-1, with 10 bases lining up with TRBD2. The CDR3 loop spans 14 amino acids. V was pared by 6 bases and J by 6 bases, with 5 bases of the junction left unmatched. Germline V gene data show CDR1 as WSHSY and CDR2 as SAAADI. CDR3 in amino acids: CASRGAGGRNEQFF. The DNA for the CDR3 is TGCGCCAGCAGGGGAGCGGGGGGGCGCAATGAGCAGTTCTTC.

V and J are TRBV7-3 and TRBJ2-3; D is unresolved. Trimming pared 3 bases from V and 0 bases from J, leaving 4 bases between. The CDR3 has 13 residues. In germline, CDR1 is SGHTA, CDR2 FQGTGA. This CDR3 is CASSFYSTDTQYF. The CDR3 nucleotides are TGTGCCAGCAGCTTCTATAGCACAGATACGCAGTATTTT. Complete variable domain (other parts from reference TRBV7-3 and TRBJ2-3): GAGVSQTPSNKVTEKGKYVELRCDPISGHTALYWYRQSLGQGPEFLIYFQGTGAADDSGLPNDRFFAVRPEGSVSTLKIQRTERGDSAVYLCASSFYSTDTQYFGPGTRLTVL.

In regard to this clonotype: The junction departs from the called germline gene at one end, perhaps through a read error. The rearrangement links TRBV18 to TRBJ1-5, with unresolved D. CDR3 length: 16 amino acids. Germline V gene sequence: CDR1 KGHSH, CDR2 LQKENI. In DNA form, the CDR3 reads TGTGCCAGCGCACCCCAACCCCAGCCCAGCAATCAGCCCCAGCATTTT. Translating it yields CASAPQPQPSNQPQHF.

The rearrangement uses TRBV20-1 and TRBJ2-2; TRBD1 matches at 9 bases. This CDR3 is 14 amino acids long. Losses at the gene ends were 1 base for V and 4 bases for J; bases not matched to a gene: 1. Germline CDR1 DFQATT, CDR2 SNEGSKA (reference sequence). The CDR3, as DNA: TGCAGTGCTAGAGCGACAGGGGGCACCGGGGAGCTGTTTTTT. This translates into CSARATGGTGELFF.

The chain joins TRBV11-3 to TRBJ2-1; D not resolved. The CDR3 is made up of 16 amino acids. From germline, CDR1 is SGHNT and CDR2 YENEEA. Deletions cut 1 base from V and 0 bases from J, with 10 bases between. The CDR3 loop is CASSLGPLRSYNEQFF. The CDR3 region has the DNA TGTGCCAGCAGCTTAGGGCCCCTCCGCTCCTACAATGAGCAGTTCTTC.

The chain recombines TRBV6-5 with TRBJ2-7, with 7 bases identical to TRBD1. This CDR3 has 14 amino acids. V lost 7 bases, J lost 4 bases, and 10 bases stayed unmatched. Germline CDR1 MNHEY, CDR2 SVGAGI. The CDR3 is CASTPDRAPYEQYF. The CDR3 DNA follows: TGTGCCAGCACCCCTGACAGGGCCCCTTACGAGCAGTACTTC.

This clonotype occurred a few times. This chain connects TRBV3-1 to TRBJ1-1; D is ambiguous. Germline V gene sequence: CDR1 LGHDT, CDR2 YNNKEL (reference sequence). The V end lost 5 bases, the J end lost 5 bases, and 9 bases lay between the germline ends. CDR3 length equals 12 residues. In DNA, the CDR3 is TGTGCCAGCAGCTCCCTTGGGACTGAAGCTTTCTTT. It translates to CASSSLGTEAFF.

Judged by abundance, this clonotype is medium-sized (0.01 to 0.1%). V gene TRBV6-4 combines with J gene TRBJ2-1; no clear D. Germline V gene lookup returns CDR1 MRHNA and CDR2 SNTAGT. The V end was cut by 3 bases, the J end by 8 bases, with 20 bases between. The CDR3 loop spans 16 amino acids. For the CDR3, the DNA is TGTGCCAGCAGTGAAAATGCTATAGGTATTTATGATGAGCAGTTCTTC. Protein sequence: CASSENAIGIYDEQFF.

This clonotype appeared many times. The V gene is TRBV28, the J gene TRBJ2-7, with D possibly matching TRBD1 (6 bases). The V gene lost 6 bases and the J gene lost 4 bases, with 19 bases spanning the gap. The CDR3 sequence is 15 residues long. Per the germline V gene, CDR1 is MDHEN and CDR2 is SYDVKM. The CDR3 DNA sequence: TGTGCCAGCAGCCCCACCAGCCGGGACACATACGAGCAGTACTTC. Translation gives CASSPTSRDTYEQYF.

This clonotype was picked up many times. The V call is TRBV28, the J call TRBJ1-2; D is unresolved. The germline V gene encodes CDR1 MDHEN and CDR2 SYDVKM. The CDR3 is made up of 11 amino acids. Between the trimmed V and J ends, which lost 5 bases and 5 bases, there was a span of 6 bases. The CDR3 sequence is CASSGSYGYTF. The CDR3 nucleotides are TGTGCCAGCAGTGGATCATATGGCTACACCTTC.

This clonotype was counted many times. The gene calls are TRBV11-2 and TRBJ1-2; D uncertain. Deletions cut 0 bases from V and 8 bases from J, with 10 bases between. The CDR3 consists of 13 residues. The V gene's germline CDR1 is SGHAT and CDR2 FQNNGV. The CDR3 reads CASSLDVNQGYTF. In DNA, the CDR3 is TGTGCCAGCAGCTTAGATGTCAACCAGGGCTACACCTTC. Full variable domain (remainder filled in from reference TRBV11-2 and TRBJ1-2): EAGVAQSPRYKIIEKRQSVAFWCNPISGHATLYWYQQILGQGPKLLIQFQNNGVVDDSQLPKDRFSAERLKGVDSTLKIQPAKLEDSAVYLCASSLDVNQGYTFGSGTRLTVV.

This clonotype qualifies as medium-sized. The gene calls are TRBV20-1 and TRBJ1-5; D might be TRBD1 (5 bases). This CDR3 spans 14 amino acids. Germline V gene sequence: CDR1 DFQATT, CDR2 SNEGSKA (reference sequence). The V end was cut by 6 bases, the J end by 6 bases, with 18 bases between. The CDR3 loop reads CSALGLSRGQPQHF. CDR3 bases: TGCAGTGCCCTGGGACTGAGTAGGGGTCAGCCCCAGCATTTT.

This sequence joins TRBV7-2 and TRBJ1-1, with TRBD1 as a possible D gene (6 bases). The length of the CDR3 is 13 residues. Germline loops: CDR1 SGHTA, CDR2 FQGNSA. V gave up 7 bases and J gave up 0 bases, with 9 bases separating them. The CDR3: CASNGQMNTEAFF. The CDR3 DNA sequence: TGTGCCAGCAATGGACAGATGAACACTGAAGCTTTCTTT.

In this sample, this clonotype turned up many times. The rearrangement uses TRBV11-2 and TRBJ1-1; weak D call: TRBD1 (6 bases). The CDR3 covers 13 residues. Trimming left V 5 bases short and J 2 bases short, with 9 bases between. The germline gives CDR1 SGHAT, CDR2 FQNNGV. CDR3 loop: CASSGRGNTEAFF. The CDR3 DNA sequence: TGTGCCAGCAGCGGCAGGGGTAACACTGAAGCTTTCTTT.

Sample share makes this clonotype medium-sized (0.01 to 0.1%). This chain joins TRBV3-1 and TRBJ1-5; D gene ambiguous. V was clipped by 1 base and J by 0 bases, with 10 bases between them. The germline V gene has CDR1 LGHDT and CDR2 YNNKEL (reference sequence). The CDR3 spans 16 residues. CDR3 sequence: CASSQGGPLSNQPQHF. In DNA form, the CDR3 reads TGTGCCAGCAGCCAAGGTGGGCCACTTAGCAATCAGCCCCAGCATTTT.

This clonotype was seen ten or more times. This chain joins TRBV19 and TRBJ1-2, with 12 bases identical to TRBD1. CDR3 length equals 19 residues. With V trimmed by 5 bases and J by 1 base, 14 bases remained unmatched. Germline V gives CDR1 LNHDA, CDR2 SQIVND (reference sequence). The CDR3 region is CASSRAPGTGGFVNYGYTF. In nucleotides, the CDR3 is TGTGCCAGTAGTCGGGCGCCCGGGACAGGGGGCTTCGTTAACTATGGCTACACCTTC.

The chain uses TRBV3-1 and TRBJ2-7, with 7 bases fitting TRBD1. This CDR3 comprises 16 residues. Per the germline V gene, CDR1 is LGHDT and CDR2 is YNNKEL (reference sequence). Trimming removed 0 bases from V and 4 bases from J; junction bases left unmatched: 9. DNA of the CDR3: TGTGCCAGCAGCCAAGATCCCCCCAGGGGGAAATACGAGCAGTACTTC. Translated, it gives CASSQDPPRGKYEQYF.